This note documents a single T cell receptor (beta chain) sequence. Its antigen is as yet unknown. CDR3 length: 13 amino acids. Germline V gives CDR1 SGHDN, CDR2 FVKESK. V was pared by 5 bases and J by 5 bases, with 11 bases between. Reverse transcription used about 0.45 to 1 ug RNA and random hexamers. An immunoSEQ multiplex PCR amplified TCR beta CDR3 over 54 Vbeta and 13 Jbeta. TCRdb used MiXCR to reprocess the immunoSEQ multiplex PCR reads, holding one entry per CDR3 protein. This sample carries about 300,000 distinct CDR3 sequences, approximately 91% of them seen once, and the ten largest clones take under 0.2%. These data originate in a study of CD8 T cells in Susac syndrome. General study results and limits: Acknowledgment was made by the study that its TCR sequencing and HLA analysis involved a relatively small number of individuals.

The patients serving as multiple sclerosis controls were treatment-naive. They had stable or active relapsing-remitting disease and fulfilled revised McDonald criteria. Negative isolation was used for CD8+ and CD4+ T cells and FACS enrichment for TEMRA cells. The source material was CD8+ T cells from PBMCs. This sequence originates from a human donor with multiple sclerosis. The gene calls are TRBV14 and TRBJ2-3, with a weak D call TRBD1 (6 bases). CDR3 in amino acids: CASSYTGRDTQYF. CDR3 nucleotide sequence: TGTGCCAGCAGCTACACAGGGAGAGATACGCAGTATTTT.